A selection of T cell receptor beta chains follows, all from one sample in a study of identical twins. A single record per CDR3 protein comes from TCRdb applying MiXCR to the 5' RACE reads. The sample has approximately 700,000 distinct CDR3 sequences, about 18% seen once. Another study also made use of these data, one on T cells expressing NK-cell markers.

The sequencing input was PBMCs. The receptor set was obtained from a woman in her late teens or twenties in good health. Each CDR3 is given with its conserved first and last residue. The order of the fields is V gene, D gene, J gene, clone size, CDR3 DNA, CDR3 protein. A D gene is named only where the DNA matches it firmly. Clone size is given for some rows only: seen once, a few or many times, or a class if the clone is expanded.

TRBV15	TRBD2	TRBJ2-1	NA	TGTGCCACCAGCAGAGTACGCGGGAGGACTAGCGGGAGTTATGAGCAGTTCTTC	CATSRVRGRTSGSYEQFF
TRBV20-1	NA	TRBJ2-2	NA	TGCAGTGGGACAGTTGGTACCGGGGAGCTGTTTTTT	CSGTVGTGELFF
TRBV29-1	TRBD2	TRBJ2-1	few	TGCAGCGCTGGGTGGACTAGCGGGAATGAGCAGTTCTTC	CSAGWTSGNEQFF
TRBV19	NA	TRBJ2-7	NA	TGTGCCAGAAGCAGTCCTGGCTACGAGCAGTACTTC	CARSSPGYEQYF
TRBV20-1	NA	TRBJ1-4	few	TGCAGTGCTAGAGATGGTGGAAGGGAGGGCGAAAAACTGTTTTTT	CSARDGGREGEKLFF
TRBV10-3	TRBD2	TRBJ2-1	NA	TGTGCCATCAGTGTCCGTCTAGCGGACAATGAGCAGTTCTTC	CAISVRLADNEQFF
TRBV20-1	TRBD1	TRBJ2-7	many	TGCAGTGCTTACCACAACAGGGGACGGTACTTC	CSAYHNRGRYF
TRBV28	NA	TRBJ2-1	few	TGTGCCAGCAGTTCCTCCTCCGGGACTCCGAGGGACAATGAGCAGTTCTTC	CASSSSSGTPRDNEQFF
TRBV20-1	NA	TRBJ2-7	NA	TGCAGTGCTAGAGACACGCGTTCACTCTACGAGCAGTACTTC	CSARDTRSLYEQYF
TRBV27	TRBD1	TRBJ2-6	NA	TGTGCCAGCAGCCCCTGGACAGGGCTTAACTCTGGGGCCAACGTCCTGACTTTC	CASSPWTGLNSGANVLTF
TRBV11-2	NA	TRBJ2-1	many	TGTGCCAGCAGCTTAGGGGCCGGGGGAGAGCAGTTCTTC	CASSLGAGGEQFF
TRBV12-3/TRBV12-4	TRBD2	TRBJ2-4	few	TGTGCCAGCAGAACGGGACTAGCGGGGGTAAACAAAAACATTCAGTACTTC	CASRTGLAGVNKNIQYF
TRBV20-1	NA	TRBJ1-1	NA	TGCAGTGCCGAGGGGGGGGGAATCCCTGAAGCTTTCTTT	CSAEGGGIPEAFF
TRBV7-8	NA	TRBJ2-5	NA	TGTGCCAGCAGCTTAGTGGCGGTCGACACTTGGGAGACCCAGTACTTC	CASSLVAVDTWETQYF
TRBV6-2/TRBV6-3	NA	TRBJ2-7	NA	TGTGCCAGCAGTCTACCGACCGGTGAGGTTTTTGACGAGCAGTACTTC	CASSLPTGEVFDEQYF
TRBV6-2/TRBV6-3	NA	TRBJ2-7	NA	TGTGCCAGCAGTTTCCGCAGGGTTTGTCCCTACGAGCAGTACTTC	CASSFRRVCPYEQYF
TRBV7-2	NA	TRBJ1-5	NA	TGTGCCAGCAGCTTAGCTCCCGGACAGCCCCAGCATTTT	CASSLAPGQPQHF
TRBV27	TRBD1	TRBJ2-6	NA	TGTGCCAGCAGTGGCCGGGACAGGGACTCTGGGGCCAACGTCCTGGCTTTC	CASSGRDRDSGANVLAF
TRBV15	NA	TRBJ2-7	few	TGTGCCACCAGCAGAGATCGGATCGCGAGTGACGAGCAGTACTTC	CATSRDRIASDEQYF
TRBV18	TRBD1	TRBJ1-1	NA	TGTGCCAGCTCATCAGGACAGGGCCTAAGAAGGAACACTGAAGCTTTCTTT	CASSSGQGLRRNTEAFF
TRBV6-1	NA	TRBJ1-2	NA	TGTGCCAGCAGTGTCGGGCGGAGGAACTATGGCTACACCTTC	CASSVGRRNYGYTF
TRBV20-1	TRBD1	TRBJ1-6	NA	TGCAGTGCTAGAGCCGGGACAGGGGATTCACCCCTCCACTTT	CSARAGTGDSPLHF
TRBV6-4	NA	TRBJ2-3	NA	TGTGCCAGCAGTGACAGAGGCCTCACAGATACGCAGTATTTT	CASSDRGLTDTQYF
TRBV7-7	NA	TRBJ2-6	few	TGTGCTAGCAGCATGGGACATCGAGCTGGGGCCAACGTCCTGACTTTC	CASSMGHRAGANVLTF
TRBV20-1	NA	TRBJ2-3	NA	TGCAGTGCTCCTAGGAGGGCGGGGGCCGGAGATACGCAGTATTTT	CSAPRRAGAGDTQYF
TRBV12-3/TRBV12-4	TRBD2	TRBJ2-3	many	TGTGCCAGCAGTTCAGGACTAGCGGGAACTGCAGATACGCAGTATTTT	CASSSGLAGTADTQYF
TRBV20-1	NA	TRBJ2-3	NA	TGCAGTGCTAGAGTCCGGGGGGATACGCAGTATTTT	CSARVRGDTQYF
TRBV25-1	TRBD1	TRBJ2-7	NA	TGTGCCAGCAGTGAACCGCGGACAGGGGGCTACGAGCAGTACTTC	CASSEPRTGGYEQYF
TRBV27	NA	TRBJ2-4	NA	TGTGCCAGCAGTCCGGGGTGGAACGGGCAAAACATTCAGTACTTC	CASSPGWNGQNIQYF
TRBV7-9	TRBD2	TRBJ2-3	NA	TGTGCCAGCAGCTTTAGCGGGGGGACTAGCACAGATACGCAGTATTTT	CASSFSGGTSTDTQYF
TRBV5-1	NA	TRBJ2-4	NA	TGCGCCAGCAGCTTATCCGTAGCGGCAGGAAACATTCAGTACTTC	CASSLSVAAGNIQYF
TRBV12-3/TRBV12-4	TRBD1	TRBJ2-2	NA	TGTGCCAGCAGTCCGAGACAGGGTAGTAAGGAGCTGTTTTTT	CASSPRQGSKELFF
TRBV10-1	NA	TRBJ2-2	NA	TGCGCCAGCAGACGAAGAGACAAAGCTTACACCGGGGAGCTGTTTTTT	CASRRRDKAYTGELFF
TRBV7-2	NA	TRBJ1-3	NA	TGTGCCAGCAGCTTAGCCCGGGGCTCTGGAAACACCATATATTTT	CASSLARGSGNTIYF
TRBV6-5	TRBD2	TRBJ2-5	NA	TGTGCCAGCAGTTACTTATCACGGGAGGGCCAGTACTTC	CASSYLSREGQYF
TRBV29-1	NA	TRBJ2-7	few	TGCAGCGGAACCAGGTGCTACGAGCAGTACTTC	CSGTRCYEQYF
TRBV27	TRBD1	TRBJ2-7	few	TGTGCCAGCAGACCCCTCGGGGACAGGGAACGTGGCGAGCAGTACTTC	CASRPLGDRERGEQYF
TRBV29-1	NA	TRBJ1-1	many	TGCAGCGTTGGACGGGGGAAAGGGAACACTGAAGCTTTCTTT	CSVGRGKGNTEAFF
TRBV9	NA	TRBJ2-5	few	TGTGCCAGCAGCCCACGAGTGGGGGGAGACTTCCAAGAGACCCAGTACTTC	CASSPRVGGDFQETQYF
TRBV5-1	TRBD2	TRBJ2-5	many	TGTGCCAGCAGCCTCACTAGCGGCCAAGAGACCCAGTACTTC	CASSLTSGQETQYF
TRBV7-3	NA	TRBJ1-5	NA	TGTGCCAGCAGCCCTGGGGTCAATCAGCCCCAGCATTTT	CASSPGVNQPQHF
TRBV12-3/TRBV12-4	NA	TRBJ2-7	NA	TGTGCCAGCAGTTTCTCACACATAAACTCCTACGAGCAGTACTTC	CASSFSHINSYEQYF
TRBV20-1	NA	TRBJ1-1	NA	TGCAGTGCTAGAGATTCGGTAATGAACACTGAAGCTTTCTTT	CSARDSVMNTEAFF
TRBV2	TRBD2	TRBJ2-5	NA	TGTGCAACAAAAGGGAGGGGATTCCGAGAGACCCAGTACTTC	CATKGRGFRETQYF
TRBV9	NA	TRBJ2-7	NA	TGTGCCAGCAGCCCCCACAGCGCTGTCGGCGAGCAGTACTTC	CASSPHSAVGEQYF
TRBV29-1	TRBD2	TRBJ2-1	NA	TGCAGCGTGACGGGCGGGAGGCTGGGGAATGAGCAGTTCTTC	CSVTGGRLGNEQFF
TRBV5-1	NA	TRBJ2-1	few	TGCGCCAGCAGCTTGGAAGAGACGGCCTACAATGAGCAGTTCTTC	CASSLEETAYNEQFF
TRBV12-3/TRBV12-4	TRBD2	TRBJ2-1	many	TGTGCCAGCAGTTTAGGTAGCGGGGGCCGCTCCTACAATGAGCAGTTCTTC	CASSLGSGGRSYNEQFF
TRBV20-1	TRBD2	TRBJ2-1	NA	TGCAGTGCTAGAGAACTAGCGAGCTCCTACAATGAGCAGTTCTTC	CSARELASSYNEQFF
TRBV10-2	NA	TRBJ2-5	many	TGCGCCAGCAGTGACCGGGGCGGGGTTGAGACCCAGTACTTC	CASSDRGGVETQYF
TRBV12-3/TRBV12-4	NA	TRBJ2-5	NA	TGTGCCAGCAGTTCCTTCGCGGGGCCAAGGGGGACCCAGTACTTC	CASSSFAGPRGTQYF
TRBV29-1	NA	TRBJ2-1	NA	TGCAGCGTTGTAGGGCAGGGGAGAGGCGATGAGCAGTTCTTC	CSVVGQGRGDEQFF
TRBV7-9	NA	TRBJ1-2	few	TGTGCCGTCGGAGACTATGGCTACACCTTC	CAVGDYGYTF
TRBV20-1	TRBD1	TRBJ2-1	few	TGCAGTGCTAGAGTCTCTCGACAGGACAGGGGCTCCTACAATGAGCAGTTCTTC	CSARVSRQDRGSYNEQFF
TRBV18	NA	TRBJ2-7	NA	TGTGCCAGCTCACCACCGGATATTGGGGCCTACGAGCAGTACTTC	CASSPPDIGAYEQYF